Each of the 3 T cell receptor beta chains below was sequenced from the same sample in a study of T cells in Graves' hyperthyroidism and ophthalmopathy. The CDR3 regions of TCR beta were amplified from RNA transcripts. The TCR CDR3 first-round RT-PCR relied on the HTBI primer set. TCRdb re-derived calls from the multiplex PCR reads in MiXCR, one entry per CDR3 protein. The sample consists of approximately 300,000 distinct CDR3 sequences, around 19% of them appearing once. The specimen was blood. The receptors stem from a man between 45 and 60 years old with Graves' ophthalmopathy.

The table lists this clonotype with many counts. The chain employs TRBV5-1 and TRBJ2-1; possibly TRBD1 or TRBD2 for D (5 bases each). Germline V gene lookup returns CDR1 SGHRS and CDR2 YFSETQ. The CDR3 totals 15 residues. V dropped 5 bases and J dropped 0 bases, with 12 bases sitting between them. The CDR3 region has the DNA TGCGCCAGCAGGACCGGGACCACCTCCTACAATGAGCAGTTCTTC. This gives the protein CASRTGTTSYNEQFF. Filled out from reference TRBV5-1 and TRBJ2-1, the complete variable domain reads KAGVTQTPRYLIKTRGQQVTLSCSPISGHRSVSWYQQTPGQGLQFLFEYFSETQRNKGNFPGRFSGRQFSNSRSEMNVSTLELGDSALYLCASRTGTTSYNEQFFGPGTRLTVL.

V usage is TRBV28 and J usage is TRBJ2-7, with 7 bases identical to TRBD1. Germline trimming cut 6 bases from V and 6 bases from J; bases unmatched to any gene: 11. The CDR3 length is 14 residues. Germline assignment: CDR1 MDHEN and CDR2 SYDVKM. CDR3 in amino acids: CASSPDRDVSEQYF. The CDR3 DNA reads TGTGCCAGCAGCCCAGACAGGGATGTAAGCGAGCAGTACTTC.

Ten or more counts support this clonotype. This chain links TRBV5-1 with TRBJ2-3; D is perhaps TRBD1 or TRBD2 (6 bases each). Trimming left V 0 bases short and J 6 bases short, with 14 bases between. Germline values: CDR1 SGHRS, CDR2 YFSETQ. This CDR3 region has 15 residues. CDR3 DNA sequence: TGCGCCAGCAGCTTGGATGGGGGGCTGGAGGATACGCAGTATTTT. Translation gives CASSLDGGLEDTQYF.